A single sample is the source of the 12 T cell receptor beta chains below, sequenced in a study of blood T cell repertoires in COVID-19. Repertoires were generated with immunoSEQ multiplex PCR, while TCRdb's copy carries only in-frame clones and drops some. The data show fewer than 130,000 clones, with 87% seen just once and 4.8% held by the top ten. Sequenced sample: peripheral blood. Receptor source: a human donor in a cohort sampled during active COVID-19.

V usage is TRBV4-1 and J usage is TRBJ1-2, with 10 nucleotides matching TRBD1. Losses at the gene ends were 3 bases for V and 2 bases for J; bases not matched to a gene: 0. In germline, CDR1 is MGHRA, CDR2 YSYEKL. This CDR3 is built from 14 residues. The CDR3 region has the DNA TGCGCCAGCAGCCAGGACAGGGGGAACTATGGCTACACCTTC. Its protein product is CASSQDRGNYGYTF.

J is TRBJ1-1 and V is TRBV28, with 7 positions matching TRBD1. The CDR3 runs 15 residues. Per germline, CDR1 MDHEN and CDR2 SYDVKM. V was clipped by 6 bases and J by 1 base; unmatched bases: 8. The CDR3 sequence: CASRPYRGGNTEAFF. In nucleotides, the CDR3 is TGTGCCAGCAGGCCTTACAGGGGCGGGAACACTGAAGCTTTCTTT.

The V and J genes are TRBV6-5 and TRBJ1-1, with D unclear. From germline, CDR1 is MNHEY and CDR2 SVGAGI. The CDR3 extends over 13 amino acids. Trimming cost V 7 bases and J 1 base, with 10 bases left between them. The CDR3 coding sequence is TGTGCCAGCATTTCCCCAGGGAACACTGAAGCTTTCTTT. Residues: CASISPGNTEAFF.

The DNA of the CDR3 is TGTGCCAGCAGCTATGGACTAGGCTTTCGCAATGAGCAGTTCTTC. It translates to CASSYGLGFRNEQFF. J is TRBJ2-1 and V is TRBV14, with 7 bases fitting TRBD2. The ends lost 5 bases at V and 6 bases at J; junction bases unmatched: 10. The CDR3 extends over 15 amino acids. Germline CDR1 is SGHDN and CDR2 is FVKESK.

The V and J genes are TRBV10-3 and TRBJ1-1; 8 bases map to TRBD1. Trimming cost V 7 bases and J 5 bases; bases outside gene matches: 12. The CDR3 consists of 15 residues. CDR1 is ENHRY and CDR2 is SYGVKD in the germline V gene. CDR3 DNA sequence: TGTGCCATCAAGGGCGACGGGACAGGAGGGACTGAAGCTTTCTTT. It is translated as CAIKGDGTGGTEAFF.

The J gene is TRBJ2-5, the V gene TRBV29-1; D not resolved. Germline-derived CDR1 and CDR2 are SQVTM and ANQGSEA. The germline V and J ends were trimmed by 4 bases and 4 bases, with 10 bases remaining between them. The CDR3 extends over 12 amino acids. CDR3 region: CSVAMSAETQYF. CDR3 nucleotides: TGCAGCGTTGCTATGTCCGCAGAGACCCAGTACTTC.

The chain has TRBV27 and TRBJ1-3, with 8 bases identical to TRBD1. This CDR3 spans 17 amino acids. CDR1 is MNHEY, CDR2 SMNVEV, per germline (reference sequence). Trimming at V came to 2 bases and at J to 0 bases, leaving 6 bases not matched to a gene. This CDR3 is CASSLGTGPSSGNTIYF. In nucleotides, the CDR3 is TGTGCCAGCAGTTTAGGGACAGGACCGAGCTCTGGAAACACCATATATTTT.

This clone appeared a single time. A single base separates this from a much larger clone, so it may be a read error. V and J are TRBV27 and TRBJ1-4; maybe TRBD1 (5 bases). There are 12 residues in the CDR3. CDR1 is MNHEY, CDR2 SMNVEV, per germline (reference sequence). Trimming pared 2 bases from V and 12 bases from J, leaving 10 bases between. CDR3 sequence (DNA): TGTGCCAGCAGTTTAAGATGGGGGGAACTGTTTTTT. Its translation is CASSLRWGELFF.

The CDR3 DNA reads TGTGCCAGCAGCTCCCAGGGCTACGAGCAGTACTTC. Protein sequence: CASSSQGYEQYF. The chain couples TRBV13 to TRBJ2-7, with D maybe TRBD1 (5 bases). Looked up from germline, CDR1 is PRHDT and CDR2 is FYEKMQ (reference sequence). The CDR3 spans 12 residues. V was shortened by 4 bases and J by 3 bases, with 7 bases between the two germline ends.

The chain links TRBV27 to TRBJ2-1, with 7 bases aligning to TRBD2. Trimming at V came to 0 bases and at J to 1 base, leaving 3 bases not matched to a gene. The CDR3 has 16 amino acids. The germline CDR1 and CDR2 sequences are MNHEY and SMNVEV (reference sequence). The CDR3: CASSLSGAGSYNEQFF. The CDR3 coding sequence is TGTGCCAGCAGTTTATCCGGAGCGGGATCCTACAATGAGCAGTTCTTC.

This clone was counted ten times or more. J is TRBJ1-3 and V is TRBV30; no reliable D call. The CDR3 sequence is 12 residues long. V lost 4 bases and J 3 bases, leaving 7 bases between the germline ends. Germline values: CDR1 GTSNPN, CDR2 SVGIG (reference sequence). The CDR3 coding sequence is TGTGCCTGGACACTATATGGAAACACCATATATTTT. This translates into CAWTLYGNTIYF.

The chain recombines TRBV12-3 or TRBV12-4 with TRBJ1-2; 7 bases agree with TRBD1. The CDR3 extends over 13 amino acids. J was trimmed by 7 bases and V by 5 bases; bases with no gene match: 7. The CDR3 DNA reads TGTGCCAGCAGTCCGCAGACAGGGACTGGCTACACCTTC. Translated, it gives CASSPQTGTGYTF.